The clone carrying this T cell receptor beta chain appeared a few times. These data come from a study of T cells in Graves' hyperthyroidism and ophthalmopathy. The wider study: Once the initial diagnosis was made, peripheral blood was obtained before any treatment.

TCR beta CDR3 regions were amplified from RNA. TCR CDR3 underwent first-round RT-PCR with the HTBI primer set. TCRdb called the multiplex PCR reads again in MiXCR, with one record for every CDR3 protein. There are hundreds of thousands of distinct CDR3 sequences in the sample; over 11% occur only once, and around 28% lies in the top ten. V lost 3 bases to trimming and J lost 6 bases; unmatched junction nucleotides: 16. Germline loops: CDR1 KGHSH, CDR2 LQKENI. The CDR3 length is 18 residues. The sequence came from a man over 45 with Graves' ophthalmopathy. The chain is built from TRBV18 and TRBJ2-1, with TRBD2 identical over 8 bases. Sequencing used blood. CDR3 bases: TGTGCCAGCTCACCTCCCCCAGGGGCGGGAGGACCCCCCAATGAGCAGTTCTTC. This encodes CASSPPPGAGGPPNEQFF.